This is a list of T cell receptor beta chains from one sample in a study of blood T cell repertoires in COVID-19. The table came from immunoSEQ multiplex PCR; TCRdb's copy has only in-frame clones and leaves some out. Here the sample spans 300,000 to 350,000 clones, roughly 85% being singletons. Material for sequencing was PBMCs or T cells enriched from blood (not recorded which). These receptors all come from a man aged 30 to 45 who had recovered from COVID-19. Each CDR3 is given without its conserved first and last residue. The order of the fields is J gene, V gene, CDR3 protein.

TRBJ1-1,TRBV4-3,ASSQERGSRTEAF
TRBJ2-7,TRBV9,ASSVGGLAHHEQY
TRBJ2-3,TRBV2,AYRRGSTDTQY
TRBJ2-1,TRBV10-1,ASSEEETYNEQF
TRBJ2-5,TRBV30,AWRAFDRGYQETQY
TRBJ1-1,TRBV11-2,ASSPGTGGGEAF
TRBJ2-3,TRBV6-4,ASSETGDTDTQY
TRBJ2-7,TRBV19,ASTSAGTGASEQY
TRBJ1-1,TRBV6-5,ASSYIYQYMNTEAF
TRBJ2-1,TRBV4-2,ASSQSSGSSYNEQF
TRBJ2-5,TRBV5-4,ASSLGQGAETQY
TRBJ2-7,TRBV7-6,ASSLGREQY
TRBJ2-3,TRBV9,ASSVAGVAGGPGDTQY
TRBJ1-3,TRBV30,AWRGPGGGGNTIY
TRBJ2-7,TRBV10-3,ASSPQGTLSYEQY
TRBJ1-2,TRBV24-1,ATSDGGDREGGYT
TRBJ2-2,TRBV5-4,ASSPGLAGSANTGELF
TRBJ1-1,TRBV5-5,ASSPLLGEDSEAF
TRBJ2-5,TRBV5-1,ASSLRGGPSETQY
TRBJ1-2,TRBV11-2,ASSPDRDYGYT
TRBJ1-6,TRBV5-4,ATRHATGGSYSPLH
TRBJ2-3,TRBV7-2,ASSLPPTSGLSDTQY
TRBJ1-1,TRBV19,ASADVGATEAF
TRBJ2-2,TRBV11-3,ASSLRGYAGELF
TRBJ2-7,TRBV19,ASRAGQEYEQY
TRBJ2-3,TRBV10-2,ASSDVGGGDTDTQY
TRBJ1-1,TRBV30,AWIGLREAF
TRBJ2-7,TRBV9,ASSPSRFSVYEQY
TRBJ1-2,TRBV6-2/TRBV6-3,ASSNWTGRYGYT
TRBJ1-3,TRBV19,ASNPTGSDGNTIY
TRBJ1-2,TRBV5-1,ASSSNPGTGDGYT
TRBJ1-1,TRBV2,ASSVDLGQGREAF
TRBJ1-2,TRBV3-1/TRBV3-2,ASSQDGNNGYT
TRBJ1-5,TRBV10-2,ASGTGAEVQPQH
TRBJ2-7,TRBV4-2,ASSHNRGQSYEQY
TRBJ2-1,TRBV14,ASSPGYYEQF
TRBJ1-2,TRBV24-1,ATSDSTGVNYGYT
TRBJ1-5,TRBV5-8,ASRLGTDRTQPQH
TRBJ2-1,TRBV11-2,ASSLGLGGGYNEQF
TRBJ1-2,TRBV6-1,ASSEATGMADNYGYT
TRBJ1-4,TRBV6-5,ASSYSKGVANEKLF
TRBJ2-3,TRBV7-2,ASRVGGHGDTQY
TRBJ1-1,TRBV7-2,ASSKTRRGGNTEAF
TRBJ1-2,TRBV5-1,ASRSTDNYGYT
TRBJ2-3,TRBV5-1,ASSLVGRQGPSTDTQY
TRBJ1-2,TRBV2,ASSGTASWGYT
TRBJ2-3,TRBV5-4,ASSIDLAGGTDTQY
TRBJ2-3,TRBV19,ASSIKVLAGDTQY
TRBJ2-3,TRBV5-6,ASSFPDLAGPDTQY
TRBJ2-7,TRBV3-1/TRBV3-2,ASSPGSSYEQY
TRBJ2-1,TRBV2,ATRTSGGGSEQF
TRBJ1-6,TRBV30,AWSVGVNSPLH
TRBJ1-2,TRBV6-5,ASKPGQGNNYGYT
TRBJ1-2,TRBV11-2,ASSFDRNYGYT
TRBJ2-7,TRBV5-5,ASSAVNRGLDEQY